The source of this T cell receptor beta chain is a study of blood T cell repertoires in COVID-19. Study overall: PBMCs, B-cell-depleted T cells, or T cells provided the cDNA or gDNA that made up the material.

The recovered donors of Cohort 3 showed two negative PCRs, clearance, or symptom resolution. CDR1 and CDR2 from the germline V gene are SGHVS and FNYEAQ. CDR3 length: 16 residues. Trimming took 5 bases from V and 0 from J; bases not matched to a gene: 9. The table came from immunoSEQ multiplex PCR; TCRdb's copy has only in-frame clones and leaves some out. This sample carries about 190,000 clones, 86% of them seen once, and the ten largest clones take roughly 8.7%. Input material: PBMCs or T cells enriched from blood (not recorded which). The V call is TRBV7-6, the J call TRBJ2-7; 8 nucleotides line up with TRBD1. This TCR derives from a woman in her twenties or thirties who had recovered from COVID-19. CDR3 region: CASSADRGWGSYEQYF. The CDR3 bases are TGTGCCAGCAGCGCAGACAGGGGATGGGGCTCCTACGAGCAGTACTTC. The full variable domain, its missing parts supplied by reference TRBV7-6 and TRBJ2-7, is GAGVSQSPRYKVTKRGQDVALRCDPISGHVSLYWYRQALGQGPEFLTYFNYEAQQDKSGLPNDRFSAERPEGSISTLTIQRTEQRDSAMYRCASSADRGWGSYEQYFGPGTRLTVT.